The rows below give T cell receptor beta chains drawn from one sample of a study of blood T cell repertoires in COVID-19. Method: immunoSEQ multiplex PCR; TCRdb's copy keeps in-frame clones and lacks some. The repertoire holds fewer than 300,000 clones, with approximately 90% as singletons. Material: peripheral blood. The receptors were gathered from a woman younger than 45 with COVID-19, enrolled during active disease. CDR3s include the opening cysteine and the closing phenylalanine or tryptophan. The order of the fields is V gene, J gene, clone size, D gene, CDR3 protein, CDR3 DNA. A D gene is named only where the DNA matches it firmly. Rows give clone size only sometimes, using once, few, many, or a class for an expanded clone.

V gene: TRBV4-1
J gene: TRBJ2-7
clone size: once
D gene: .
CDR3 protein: CASSQEGPASYEQYF
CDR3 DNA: TGCGCCAGCAGCCAAGAGGGGCCAGCCTCCTACGAGCAGTACTTC

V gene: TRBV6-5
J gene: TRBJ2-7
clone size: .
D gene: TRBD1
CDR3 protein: CASYGTGRAYEQYF
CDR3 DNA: TGTGCCAGTTACGGGACAGGGAGGGCATACGAGCAGTACTTC

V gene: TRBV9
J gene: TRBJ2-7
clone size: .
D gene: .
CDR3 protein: CASSAGSPDEQYF
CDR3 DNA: TGTGCCAGCAGCGCCGGGAGTCCGGACGAGCAGTACTTC

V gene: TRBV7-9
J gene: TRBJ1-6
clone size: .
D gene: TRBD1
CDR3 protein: CASSAGTGGYNSPLHF
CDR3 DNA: TGTGCCAGCAGCGCAGGGACAGGGGGTTATAATTCACCCCTCCACTTT

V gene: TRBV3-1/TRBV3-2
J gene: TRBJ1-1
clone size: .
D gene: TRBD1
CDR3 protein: CASRQGLDTEAFF
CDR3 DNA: TGTGCCAGCAGACAGGGGTTGGACACTGAAGCTTTCTTT

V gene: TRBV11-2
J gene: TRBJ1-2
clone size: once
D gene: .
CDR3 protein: CASSPRQVFNYGYTF
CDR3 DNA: TGTGCCAGCAGCCCTCGACAGGTTTTTAACTATGGCTACACCTTC

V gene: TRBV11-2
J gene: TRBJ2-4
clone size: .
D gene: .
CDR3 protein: CASRDLRGFGNIQYF
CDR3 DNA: TGTGCCAGCAGGGATTTAAGGGGGTTTGGAAACATTCAGTACTTC

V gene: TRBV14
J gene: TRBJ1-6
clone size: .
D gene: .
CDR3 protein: CASSQAQGHFNSPLHF
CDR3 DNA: TGTGCCAGCAGCCAAGCTCAGGGGCATTTTAATTCACCCCTCCACTTT

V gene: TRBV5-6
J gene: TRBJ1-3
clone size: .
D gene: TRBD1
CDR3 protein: CASSPGQGRNTIYF
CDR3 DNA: TGTGCCAGCAGCCCGGGACAGGGAAGAAACACCATATATTTT

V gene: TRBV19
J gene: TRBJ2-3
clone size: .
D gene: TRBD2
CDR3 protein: CASSDPLAGGFGNTQYF
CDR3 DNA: TGTGCCAGTAGTGACCCACTAGCGGGAGGGTTCGGGAATACGCAGTATTTT

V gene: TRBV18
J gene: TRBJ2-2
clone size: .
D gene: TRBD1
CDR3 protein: CASSPQGQGITGELFF
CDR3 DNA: TGTGCCAGCTCACCACAGGGACAGGGGATCACCGGGGAGCTGTTTTTT

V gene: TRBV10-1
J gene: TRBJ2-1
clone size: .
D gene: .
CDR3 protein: CASSDQGIGVNYNEQFF
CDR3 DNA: TGCGCCAGCAGTGACCAGGGTATCGGCGTTAACTACAATGAGCAGTTCTTC

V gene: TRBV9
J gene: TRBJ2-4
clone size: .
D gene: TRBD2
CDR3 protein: CASSGGTTKNIQYF
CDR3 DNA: TGTGCCAGCAGCGGGGGGACTACCAAAAACATTCAGTACTTC

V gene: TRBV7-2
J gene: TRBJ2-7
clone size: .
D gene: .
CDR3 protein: CASSAPGSGASYEQYF
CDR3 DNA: TGTGCCAGCAGCGCCCCGGGGAGCGGAGCCTCCTACGAGCAGTACTTC

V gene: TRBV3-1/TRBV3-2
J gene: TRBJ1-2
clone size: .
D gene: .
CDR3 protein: CASSQDWARNGYTF
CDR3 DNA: TGTGCCAGCAGCCAAGATTGGGCCCGAAATGGCTACACCTTC

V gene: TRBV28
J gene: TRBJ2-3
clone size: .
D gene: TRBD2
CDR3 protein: CASSLSGRYTDTQYF
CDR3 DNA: TGTGCCAGCAGCCTTAGCGGGAGATACACAGATACGCAGTATTTT

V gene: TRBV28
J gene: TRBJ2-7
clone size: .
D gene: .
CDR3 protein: CASSFGGSYEQYF
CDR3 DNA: TGTGCCAGCAGTTTCGGCGGTTCCTACGAGCAGTACTTC

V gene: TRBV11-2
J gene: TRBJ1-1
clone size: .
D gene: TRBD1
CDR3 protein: CASSSDRGGGVFF
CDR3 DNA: TGTGCCAGCAGCTCGGACAGGGGTGGGGGAGTTTTCTTT

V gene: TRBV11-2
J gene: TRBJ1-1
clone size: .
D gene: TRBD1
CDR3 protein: CASSPTLGQDSNTEAFF
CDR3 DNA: TGTGCCAGCAGCCCTACCCTGGGACAGGACAGTAACACTGAAGCTTTCTTT

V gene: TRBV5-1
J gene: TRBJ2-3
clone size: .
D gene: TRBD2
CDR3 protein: CASSLGEAGGRTDTQYF
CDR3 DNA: TGCGCCAGCAGCTTGGGAGAAGCGGGAGGGAGGACAGATACGCAGTATTTT

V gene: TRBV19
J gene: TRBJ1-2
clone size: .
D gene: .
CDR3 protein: CASSLQVANYGYTF
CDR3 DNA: TGTGCCAGTAGCCTACAGGTCGCGAACTATGGCTACACCTTC

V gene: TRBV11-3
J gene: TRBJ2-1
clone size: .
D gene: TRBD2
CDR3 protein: CASSLGAGGPVEGEQFF
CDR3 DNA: TGTGCCAGCAGCTTGGGGGCGGGAGGGCCAGTAGAAGGTGAGCAGTTCTTC

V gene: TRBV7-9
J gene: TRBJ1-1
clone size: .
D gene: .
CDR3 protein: CASSFPGTSEAFF
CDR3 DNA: TGTGCCAGCAGCTTCCCCGGTACCTCTGAAGCTTTCTTT

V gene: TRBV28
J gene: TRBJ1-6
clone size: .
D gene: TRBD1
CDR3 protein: CATSLPGTAFSSPLHF
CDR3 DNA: TGTGCCACCAGTCTCCCCGGGACAGCGTTCAGTTCACCCCTCCACTTT

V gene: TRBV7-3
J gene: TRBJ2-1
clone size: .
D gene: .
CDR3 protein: CASSPSRYNEQFF
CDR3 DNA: TGTGCCAGCAGCCCGTCCCGGTACAATGAGCAGTTCTTC

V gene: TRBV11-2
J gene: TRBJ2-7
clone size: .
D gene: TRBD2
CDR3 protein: CASSQSSSGKIYEQYF
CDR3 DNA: TGTGCCAGCAGCCAAAGTTCTAGCGGGAAGATCTACGAGCAGTACTTC

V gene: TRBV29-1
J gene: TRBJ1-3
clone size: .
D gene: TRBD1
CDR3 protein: CSVELGTDFSGNTIYF
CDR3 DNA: TGCAGCGTTGAACTTGGGACAGACTTTTCCGGAAACACCATATATTTT

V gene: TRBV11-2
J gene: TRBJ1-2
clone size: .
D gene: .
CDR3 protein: CASSFWGGSNYGYTF
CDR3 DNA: TGTGCCAGCAGCTTCTGGGGCGGTTCTAACTATGGCTACACCTTC

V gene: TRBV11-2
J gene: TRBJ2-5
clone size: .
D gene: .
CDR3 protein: CASSLRLQQETQYF
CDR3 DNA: TGTGCCAGCAGCTTAAGACTCCAGCAGGAGACCCAGTACTTC

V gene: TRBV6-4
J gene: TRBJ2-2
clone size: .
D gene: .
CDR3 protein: CASSGEWGELFF
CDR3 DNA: TGTGCCAGCAGTGGAGAATGGGGGGAGCTGTTTTTT

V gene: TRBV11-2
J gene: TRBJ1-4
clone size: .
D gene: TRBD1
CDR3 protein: CASSLPSTGIEKLFF
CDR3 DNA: TGTGCCAGCAGCTTACCATCGACAGGGATCGAAAAACTGTTTTTT

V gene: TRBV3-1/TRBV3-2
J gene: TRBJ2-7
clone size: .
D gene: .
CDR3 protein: CASSQEAGRENAYEQYF
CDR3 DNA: TGTGCCAGCAGCCAAGAAGCTGGTCGGGAGAATGCCTACGAGCAGTACTTC

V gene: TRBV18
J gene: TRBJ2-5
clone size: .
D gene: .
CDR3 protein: CASSEIRDSKETQYF
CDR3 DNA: TGTGCCAGCTCAGAGATCCGGGACTCTAAAGAGACCCAGTACTTC

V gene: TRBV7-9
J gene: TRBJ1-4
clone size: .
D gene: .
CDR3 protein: CASSLNSLNEKLFF
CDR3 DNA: TGTGCCAGCAGCTTAAACAGCCTAAATGAAAAACTGTTTTTT

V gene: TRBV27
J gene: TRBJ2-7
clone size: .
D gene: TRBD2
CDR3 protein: CASSLKGLADSYEQYF
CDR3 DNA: TGTGCCAGCAGTCTAAAAGGACTAGCGGATTCCTACGAGCAGTACTTC

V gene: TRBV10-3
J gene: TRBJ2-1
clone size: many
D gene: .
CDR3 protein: CAISEPLRLAGADEQFF
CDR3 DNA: TGTGCCATCAGTGAACCCCTCAGACTGGCAGGGGCCGATGAGCAGTTCTTC

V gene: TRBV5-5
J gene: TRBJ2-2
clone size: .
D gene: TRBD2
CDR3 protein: CASSLKRDMNTGELFF
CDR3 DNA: TGTGCCAGCAGCCTGAAGCGGGATATGAACACCGGGGAGCTGTTTTTT

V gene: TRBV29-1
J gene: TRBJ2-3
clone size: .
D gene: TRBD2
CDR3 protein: CSVDTSGTTDTQYF
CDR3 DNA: TGCAGCGTTGATACTAGCGGGACAACAGATACGCAGTATTTT

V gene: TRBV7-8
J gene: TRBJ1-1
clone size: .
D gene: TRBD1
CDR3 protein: CASSLATGNGLGTGTEAFF
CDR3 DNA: TGTGCCAGCAGCTTAGCGACAGGGAACGGACTCGGGACGGGCACTGAAGCTTTCTTT

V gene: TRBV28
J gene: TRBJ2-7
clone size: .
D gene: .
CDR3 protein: CASIHRDSYSYEQYF
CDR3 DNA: TGTGCCAGCATCCACCGGGACTCCTACTCCTACGAGCAGTACTTC